Listed below are T cell receptor beta chains from one sample, sequenced in a study of blood T cells in healthy people across ages. TCRdb called the 5' RACE reads again in MiXCR, with one record for every CDR3 protein. The sample yields some 920,000 distinct CDR3 sequences, just over 50% seen once. Sequencing used blood. Source of these receptors: a woman aged 55-70 years in good health. Both conserved end residues are trimmed from each CDR3.

V	length	CDR3
TRBV20-1	14	SARRLAPSSYNEQF
TRBV20-1	11	SANPNNPETQY
TRBV10-3	11	ATIGSLGQPQH
TRBV20-1	11	SPGAGLYNEQF
TRBV28	14	ASSLATTSGPDTQY
TRBV7-9	13	ASSPFRGAKDTQY
TRBV29-1	11	SVKISRDTEAF
TRBV9	16	ASSVEYRRSSGANVLT
TRBV28	12	AVPSASGANVLT
TRBV20-1	11	SAPTGGSFEQY
TRBV7-8	16	ASSLDFRGHTGEDTQY
TRBV20-1	11	SARAQGGNEQF
TRBV9	15	ASSAFGTSGNTDTQY
TRBV13	14	ASSLRLAGGSCEQY
TRBV28	11	ASSLHPGYEQY
TRBV7-2	11	ASRRGVVETQY
TRBV6-1	11	ASSDRPIVTQY
TRBV29-1	12	SVVGGATYNEQF
TRBV4-1	13	ASSQDRRGVYEQY
TRBV12-3/TRBV12-4	12	ASSHTGTGRGRY
TRBV11-1	12	ASSLSRVDGELF
TRBV11-3	14	ASSSGRSSGANVLT
TRBV12-3/TRBV12-4	12	ASSSRERSNTIY
TRBV28	12	ASREGYSNQPQH
TRBV4-1	14	ASSQDFFSVAYEQY
TRBV5-1	14	ASSSSPAMTSYEQY
TRBV27	16	ASRIALNTGIYSSPLH
TRBV10-3	16	AISESRDRGKVSYEQY
TRBV12-3/TRBV12-4	10	ASSLGGQGPF
TRBV6-2/TRBV6-3	13	ASSYSETSTEKLF
TRBV20-1	12	SARGQGWKETQY
TRBV9	12	ASSVGGVEETQY
TRBV28	11	ASIREGNQPQH
TRBV5-1	14	ASSLGGTSDHNEQF
TRBV4-1	14	ASSQELAGGAYEQY
TRBV7-2	13	ASSFSPGLTYEQY
TRBV4-2	17	ASSQATRRGQGIGNEQF
TRBV6-2/TRBV6-3	11	ASRIRENYGYT
TRBV7-2	16	ASSPGRNPFSSYNEQF
TRBV27	9	ASRGVGEQF